This T cell receptor (beta chain) was recovered during a study of T cell responses to AZD1222 COVID-19 vaccine. Whole-study results and caveats: Spike-wide coverage was observed for vaccine-associated CD4 TCRs, with dominant responses at 160-218 and 743-854. Compared with day 0, the breadth and depth of the Spike-specific TCR repertoire rose significantly after two doses of AZD1222. Among the donors, most were white British and more were female, and clonal diversity was possibly underestimated.

A remark on this clone: Its antigen is undetermined.

Germline V gene lookup returns CDR1 LNHDA and CDR2 SQIVND (reference sequence). V was pared by 5 bases and J by 4 bases, with 5 bases of the junction left unmatched. The CDR3 is 14 residues long. The assay was immunoSEQ multiplex PCR, and TCRdb's table has in-frame clones only and misses some. The sample carries around 66,000 clones, 88% recorded once. The chain combines TRBV19 with TRBJ1-5; 7 bases map to TRBD1. This clonotype originated in an adult who received the MenACWY meningococcal vaccine as a control. The material sequenced was peripheral blood, taken 28 days after the second dose of the MenACWY control vaccine. The CDR3 DNA follows: TGTGCCAGTAGTCCAGGGGGTGCGAATCAGCCCCAGCATTTT. It yields the protein CASSPGGANQPQHF. The full variable domain, with the rest looked up from reference TRBV19 and TRBJ1-5, is DGGITQSPKYLFRKEGQNVTLSCEQNLNHDAMYWYRQDPGQGLRLIYYSQIVNDFQKGDIAEGYSVSREKKESFPLTVTSAQKNPTAFYLCASSPGGANQPQHFGDGTRLSIL.